The clone carrying this TCR beta chain occurred a few times. The time point is: persistent/refractory GD, antithyroid drugs over 5 years with positive TRAb. The TCR library used RNA extracted from PBMCs. The entry originates in a study of regulatory T cells in long-lasting Graves disease. The TCR beta library used iRepertoire HTBI primers with Arm-PCR amplification of CDR3. Via MiXCR, TCRdb re-called the multiplex PCR reads, giving one row per CDR3 protein. The data show 600,000 to 850,000 distinct CDR3 sequences, 25% to 30% seen once. This TCR was recovered from a female donor with Graves disease. Source: peripheral blood mononuclear cells (PBMCs), taken when the disease was refractory, from a patient treated with antithyroid drugs.

The CDR3 nucleotides are TGTGCCAGCAGCTTGACTCGGGGGCCAGCTTTCTTT. As protein: CASSLTRGPAFF. V gene TRBV5-6 combines with J gene TRBJ1-1; D possibly corresponds to TRBD1 (6 bases). The CDR3 is made up of 12 amino acids. Germline V gene lookup returns CDR1 SGHDT and CDR2 YYEEEE. The V end was cut by 1 base, the J end by 10 bases, with 11 bases between.